The 12 T cell receptor beta chains presented below share a single source sample, sequenced in a study of blood T cell repertoires in COVID-19. Only in-frame clones appear in the TCRdb table, and some are missing; sequencing was by immunoSEQ multiplex PCR. This table holds 150,000 to 200,000 clones, approximately 83% found once. Sequencing input: peripheral blood. The receptors were sampled from a man between 45 and 60 years old with active or convalescent COVID-19.

The chain joins TRBV6-2 or TRBV6-3 to TRBJ2-1; D possibly corresponds to TRBD1 (5 bases). Germline CDR1 MNHEY, CDR2 SVGEGT. The CDR3 runs 13 residues. V lost 2 bases and J lost 8, with 10 bases in between. The CDR3 sequence: CASSYQGRDEQFF. The CDR3 nucleotides read TGTGCCAGCAGTTACCAGGGCCGGGATGAGCAGTTCTTC.

V gene TRBV9 combines with J gene TRBJ2-3, with 8 bases identical to TRBD2. The CDR3 contains 15 residues. J gave up 4 bases and V 3 bases, and 7 bases lay outside the gene matches. In germline, CDR1 is SGDLS, CDR2 YYNGEE. CDR3 DNA: TGTGCCAGCAGCGGAATGACTAGCGTGGCAGATACGCAGTATTTT. Amino acid sequence: CASSGMTSVADTQYF.

This clone was found a few times. V gene TRBV18 combines with J gene TRBJ2-5, with TRBD1 identical over 10 bases. With 6 bases clipped from V and 3 bases from J, the junction kept 7 bases outside the gene matches. CDR1 is KGHSH, CDR2 LQKENI, per germline. The CDR3 consists of 15 residues. The CDR3 loop reads CASSSLTGGEETQYF. The CDR3 nucleotides read TGTGCCAGCTCTTCCTTGACAGGGGGCGAAGAGACCCAGTACTTC. Based on the CDR3 plus reference TRBV18 and TRBJ2-5, the full variable domain is NAGVMQNPRHLVRRRGQEARLRCSPMKGHSHVYWYRQLPEEGLKFMVYLQKENIIDESGMPKERFSAEFPKEGPSILRIQQVVRGDSAAYFCASSSLTGGEETQYFGPGTRLLVL.

This chain links TRBV12-3 or TRBV12-4 with TRBJ1-2; 8 bases agree with TRBD1. The ends lost 7 bases at V and 4 bases at J; junction bases unmatched: 5. This CDR3 is built from 13 residues. For the CDR3, the DNA is TGTGCCAGCACCGACAGGGGAGGCTATGGCTACACCTTC. Amino acid sequence: CASTDRGGYGYTF.

The chain combines TRBV11-2 with TRBJ1-1, with D perhaps matching TRBD1 (6 bases). This CDR3 contains 13 residues. Germline V gene lookup returns CDR1 SGHAT and CDR2 FQNNGV. The V and J ends lost 5 bases and 0 bases respectively, with 7 bases between them. CDR3 coding DNA: TGTGCCAGCAGCAGGACAGTGAACACTGAAGCTTTCTTT. Translation: CASSRTVNTEAFF.

The chain has TRBV4-3 and TRBJ2-6, with D uncertain. Per the germline V gene, CDR1 is LGHNA and CDR2 is YSLEER. There are 20 residues in the CDR3. V was pared by 0 bases and J by 1 base, with 19 bases between. The CDR3 sequence: CASSQDLLQAFFSGANVLTF. The CDR3 coding sequence is TGCGCCAGCAGCCAAGATCTCCTCCAGGCATTCTTTTCTGGGGCCAACGTCCTGACTTTC.

J is TRBJ1-1 and V is TRBV5-5, with 8 positions matching TRBD1. Germline CDR1 is SGHKS and CDR2 is YYEKEE (reference sequence). The CDR3 sequence is 15 residues long. V trimming: 2 bases; J trimming: 1 base; junction bases outside the gene matches: 4. CDR3 residues: CASSFMDRANTEAFF. Here the CDR3 DNA reads TGTGCCAGCAGCTTCATGGACAGGGCGAACACTGAAGCTTTCTTT.

The chain uses TRBV5-1 and TRBJ2-3, with 7 bases matching TRBD2. Germline values: CDR1 SGHRS, CDR2 YFSETQ. The V and J ends lost 0 bases and 4 bases, in that order; junction bases with no gene match: 5. This CDR3 is built from 15 residues. The CDR3 region is CASSLVSSGADTQYF. The DNA for the CDR3 is TGCGCCAGCAGCTTGGTGTCAAGCGGGGCAGATACGCAGTATTTT.

V usage is TRBV24-1 and J usage is TRBJ2-2; maybe TRBD2 (5 bases). The V gene's germline CDR1 is KGHDR and CDR2 SFDVKD. Trimming left V 9 bases short and J 4 bases short, with 14 bases between. The CDR3 has 14 amino acids. Here the CDR3 reads CATRDPSRTGELFF. CDR3 DNA: TGTGCCACCCGGGATCCAAGCCGCACCGGGGAGCTGTTTTTT.

This clone was detected only a few times. CDR3 in amino acids: CASSPSWSSYNEQFF. CDR3 DNA sequence: TGTGCCAGCAGCCCAAGTTGGAGCTCCTACAATGAGCAGTTCTTC. This rearrangement joins TRBV6-5 to TRBJ2-1; no reliable D call. The CDR3 covers 15 residues. Germline assignment: CDR1 MNHEY and CDR2 SVGAGI. Deletions cut 6 bases from V and 0 bases from J, with 12 bases between.

This rearrangement joins TRBV2 to TRBJ1-1; possibly TRBD1 for D (6 bases). The germline V gene encodes CDR1 SNHLY and CDR2 FYNNEI. The CDR3 has 11 residues. Trimming stripped 6 bases from V and 14 bases from J, with 16 bases between. The CDR3: CASRESHREFF. The CDR3 nucleotides are TGTGCCAGCAGAGAATCCCACAGGGAATTCTTT.

The chain employs TRBV19 and TRBJ1-1; 7 bases map to TRBD1. Trimming at V came to 6 bases and at J to 8 bases, leaving 6 bases not matched to a gene. The CDR3 contains 12 residues. Germline assignment: CDR1 LNHDA and CDR2 SQIVND (reference sequence). CDR3 region: CASSMLTGEAFF. DNA for the CDR3: TGTGCCAGTAGCATGTTGACAGGGGAAGCTTTCTTT.